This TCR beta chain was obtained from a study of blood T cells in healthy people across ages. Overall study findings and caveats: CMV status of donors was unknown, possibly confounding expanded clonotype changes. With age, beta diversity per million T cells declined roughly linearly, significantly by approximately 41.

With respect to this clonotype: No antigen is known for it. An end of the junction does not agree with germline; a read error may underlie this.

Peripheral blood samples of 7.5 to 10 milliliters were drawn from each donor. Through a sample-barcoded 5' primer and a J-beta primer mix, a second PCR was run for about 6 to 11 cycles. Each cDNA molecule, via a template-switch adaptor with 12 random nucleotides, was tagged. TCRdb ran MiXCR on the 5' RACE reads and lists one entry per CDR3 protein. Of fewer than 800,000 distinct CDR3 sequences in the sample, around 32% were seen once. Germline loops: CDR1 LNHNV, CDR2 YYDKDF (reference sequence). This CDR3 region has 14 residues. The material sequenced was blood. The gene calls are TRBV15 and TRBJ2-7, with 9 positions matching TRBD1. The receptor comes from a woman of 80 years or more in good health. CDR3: CATSRDRVSYGQYF. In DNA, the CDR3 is TGTGCCACCAGTAGGGACAGGGTCTCCTACGGGCAGTACTTC.